A single sample gave rise to the 4 T cell receptor beta chains below, sequenced in a study of radiotherapy plus CTLA-4 blockade in lung cancer. The repertoire was sequenced with immunoSEQ multiplex PCR; TCRdb's copy has only in-frame clones and lacks some. The sample contains around 110,000 clones, about nine tenths of which appear only once. The specimen comprised peripheral blood, sampled from a patient treated with radiotherapy plus ipilimumab. These receptors all come from a human donor with non-small cell lung cancer that progressed on radiotherapy plus ipilimumab.

This clone appeared once. The gene calls are TRBV7-9 and TRBJ1-4; no clear D. Germline V gene lookup returns CDR1 SEHNR and CDR2 FQNEAQ (reference sequence). The length of the CDR3 is 13 residues. Trimming removed 2 bases from V and 4 bases from J, with 5 bases in between. The CDR3 DNA sequence: TGTGCCAGCAGCTTAACAGTTAATGAAAAACTGTTTTTT. Translation gives CASSLTVNEKLFF.

V and J are TRBV7-2 and TRBJ2-7; 9 nucleotides match TRBD2. Germline assignment: CDR1 SGHTA and CDR2 FQGNSA. There are 15 residues in the CDR3. The V segment lost 5 bases and the J segment 2 bases; nucleotides outside the gene matches: 7. CDR3 amino acids: CASSIPGLATYEQYF. In DNA, the CDR3 is TGTGCCAGCAGCATACCGGGACTAGCAACCTACGAGCAGTACTTC.

The chain's CDR3 is CASTRGELNTEAFF. In nucleotides, the CDR3 is TGCGCCAGCACGAGGGGGGAACTTAACACTGAAGCTTTCTTT. The chain is built from TRBV5-1 and TRBJ1-1; weak D call: TRBD1 (6 bases). This CDR3 spans 14 amino acids. Germline CDR1 reads SGHRS; CDR2 reads YFSETQ. Trimming shortened V by 6 bases and J by 2 bases, and 14 bases separated the two germline ends. Supplemented by reference TRBV5-1 and TRBJ1-1, the full variable domain reads KAGVTQTPRYLIKTRGQQVTLSCSPISGHRSVSWYQQTPGQGLQFLFEYFSETQRNKGNFPGRFSGRQFSNSRSEMNVSTLELGDSALYLCASTRGELNTEAFFGQGTRLTVV.

The chain is built from TRBV6-6 and TRBJ2-7; D is undetermined. Trimming shortened V by 6 bases and J by 0 bases, and 3 bases separated the two germline ends. Germline CDR1 and CDR2: MNHNY and SVGAGI (reference sequence). The CDR3 has 11 amino acids. The CDR3 loop reads CASSPSYEQYF. CDR3 nucleotides: TGTGCCAGCAGCCCCTCCTACGAGCAGTACTTC.